These 5 T cell receptor beta chains originate from one sample sequenced in a study of control samples from healthy donors and cancer patients. The protocol was immunoSEQ multiplex PCR, while the TCRdb copy is restricted to in-frame clones and leaves out a portion. This repertoire shows 150,000 or so clones, over 75% found once; its top ten account for roughly 2.5%. The sequenced material came from blood. The receptors stem from a middle-aged man in good health.

The V gene is TRBV27, the J gene TRBJ2-4, with 9 bases lining up with TRBD1. Looked up from germline, CDR1 is MNHEY and CDR2 is SMNVEV (reference sequence). With V trimmed by 0 bases and J by 5 bases, 8 bases remained unmatched. The CDR3 covers 17 residues. CDR3 sequence: CASSLSGTGGSENIQYF. The CDR3 DNA follows: TGTGCCAGCAGTTTATCGGGAACAGGGGGCTCGGAAAACATTCAGTACTTC.

A single count supports this clone. The J gene is TRBJ2-1, the V gene TRBV9, with D unclear. The CDR3 consists of 14 residues. Looked up from germline, CDR1 is SGDLS and CDR2 is YYNGEE. V lost 0 bases and J lost 2, with 6 bases in between. CDR3 nucleotide sequence: TGTGCCAGCAGCGTAGTGGACGCCTACAATGAGCAGTTCTTC. Translation: CASSVVDAYNEQFF. The whole variable domain, filled in from reference TRBV9 and TRBJ2-1, reads DSGVTQTPKHLITATGQRVTLRCSPRSGDLSVYWYQQSLDQGLQFLIQYYNGEERAKGNILERFSAQQFPDLHSELNLSSLELGDSALYFCASSVVDAYNEQFFGPGTRLTVL.

Of note for this clone: The sample carries other DNA sequences with the same CDR3. The genes are TRBV2 and TRBJ2-5; 11 bases are shared with TRBD2. V shed 4 bases, J shed 5 bases, and the junction held 0 bases outside the gene matches. CDR1 is SNHLY and CDR2 is FYNNEI in the germline V gene. The CDR3 loop spans 13 amino acids. CDR3 sequence reads: CASSGLAGETQYF. The CDR3 DNA reads as TGTGCCAGCAGTGGACTAGCGGGGGAGACCCAGTACTTC.

The chain uses TRBV27 and TRBJ2-3; TRBD2 agrees at 8 bases. V lost 5 bases and J lost 2; bases outside the gene matches: 9. The CDR3 is 16 amino acids. Germline loops: CDR1 MNHEY, CDR2 SMNVEV (reference sequence). The CDR3 loop is CASSGHTGGVTDTQYF. CDR3 coding DNA: TGTGCCAGCAGTGGCCATACCGGGGGGGTCACAGATACGCAGTATTTT.

This chain joins TRBV7-9 and TRBJ2-3; a possible D gene is TRBD2 (6 bases). The V and J ends lost 1 base and 0 bases respectively, with 11 bases between them. The germline gives CDR1 SEHNR, CDR2 FQNEAQ (reference sequence). The CDR3 covers 16 residues. CDR3 loop: CASSLVRLASTDTQYF. The CDR3 coding sequence is TGTGCCAGCAGCTTAGTTCGCCTAGCGAGCACAGATACGCAGTATTTT.